This T cell receptor beta chain comes out of a study of T-cell reconstitution after alpha-beta-depleted transplantation in children. Study-wide results and limits: Several hundred expanded graft clones reportedly were the source of alpha-beta T cells about two months after transplant. Some patients showed high day-60 TCRbeta diversity, which derived from surviving recipient T cells and thymic progenitors. The main origin of T-cell counts and diversity one year after transplant was newly produced T cells.

V dropped 6 bases and J dropped 0 bases, with 11 bases sitting between them. The length of the CDR3 is 15 residues. Germline V gene lookup returns CDR1 SGHTA and CDR2 FQGNSA. At least ten counts were recorded for this clonotype. Its antigen remains unidentified. Preparation of the TCRbeta library involved a method that used unique molecular identifiers. TCRdb used MiXCR to reprocess the PCR reads, holding one entry per CDR3 protein. The sample shows about 490,000 distinct CDR3 sequences, roughly a tenth of them seen only once. The chain is built from TRBV7-2 and TRBJ1-4; D unresolved. Here the sequenced sample was PBMCs, taken before TCRalphabeta/CD19-depleted stem cell transplant. The receptor was derived from a child aged 2 to 10 with inherited bone marrow failure, due to receive a stem cell transplant. This chain's CDR3 is CASSSWAATNEKLFF. The CDR3 DNA sequence: TGTGCCAGCAGTAGTTGGGCCGCAACTAATGAAAAACTGTTTTTT.